These 9 T cell receptor beta chains came from one sample sequenced in a study of blood T cell repertoires in COVID-19. Sequencing used immunoSEQ multiplex PCR; TCRdb keeps in-frame clones, though not all of them. The data show 150,000 to 200,000 clones, about four fifths seen once. The sample taken for sequencing was peripheral blood. Receptors were obtained from a woman of 80 years or more with COVID-19, enrolled during active disease.

J is TRBJ1-6 and V is TRBV6-1; 7 bases are shared with TRBD1. This CDR3 has 15 amino acids. J lost 11 bases, V lost 1 base, and 8 bases had no gene match. Germline assignment: CDR1 MNHNS and CDR2 SASEGT. The CDR3 bases are TGTGCCAGCAGTGAAGTTTCAGGGGGGCCTACACCCCTCCACTTT. The encoded protein is CASSEVSGGPTPLHF.

The chain links TRBV21-1 to TRBJ1-2; the table's D call of TRBD1 was not tested on the DNA. TRBV21-1 is termed a pseudogene. There are 14 residues in the CDR3. The CDR3 coding sequence is TGTGCCAGCAACGACAGGGGGCTCTCCTATGGCTACACCTTC. This translates into CASNDRGLSYGYTF.

The genes are TRBV3-1 (or the pseudogene TRBV3-2) and TRBJ1-6, with TRBD1 matching over 11 bases. Trimming at V came to 3 bases and at J to 9 bases, leaving 7 bases not matched to a gene. This CDR3 is built from 16 residues. Germline V gene sequence: CDR1 LGHDT, CDR2 YNNKEL (reference sequence). Here the CDR3 DNA reads TGTGCCAGCAGCCAGCTTGGACAGGGGGCAGGTTCACCCCTCCACTTT. Residues: CASSQLGQGAGSPLHF.

The chain combines TRBV4-2 with TRBJ2-7; TRBD2 matches at 10 bases. The CDR3 loop spans 16 amino acids. Germline V lookup: CDR1 LGHNA, CDR2 YNFKEQ. The junction had 9 bases not matched to a gene; V was cut back by 2 bases and J by 5 bases. This CDR3 is CASSQIAGGPFDEQYF. CDR3 DNA: TGTGCCAGCAGCCAAATAGCGGGGGGCCCTTTCGACGAGCAGTACTTC.

J is TRBJ2-1 and V is TRBV2; unclear D gene. This CDR3 has 15 amino acids. The germline V and J ends were trimmed by 4 bases and 0 bases, with 10 bases remaining between them. The germline V gene encodes CDR1 SNHLY and CDR2 FYNNEI. This chain's CDR3 is CASSVGRSSYNEQFF. In DNA form, the CDR3 reads TGTGCCAGCAGTGTCGGTAGGAGCTCCTACAATGAGCAGTTCTTC.

This clone was counted between two and nine times. V usage is TRBV12-1 and J usage is TRBJ2-5; the table's D call, TRBD2, was not checked against the DNA. TRBV12-1 is given as a pseudogene. The CDR3 runs 17 residues. CDR3 residues: CASSRHGPSAYQETQYF. CDR3 coding DNA: TGTGCCAGCAGCCGCCACGGCCCTAGCGCGTACCAAGAGACCCAGTACTTC.

This chain uses TRBV13 with TRBJ2-1; 10 nucleotides match TRBD2. Germline V gene data show CDR1 as PRHDT and CDR2 as FYEKMQ (reference sequence). CDR3 size: 16 residues. The V gene end was trimmed by 3 bases and the J gene end by 7 bases; junction bases not matched to a gene: 9. CDR3 sequence (DNA): TGTGCCAGCAGCTTCTCAGCGGGAGGGCCGAGGAATGAGCAGTTCTTC. Its protein is CASSFSAGGPRNEQFF.

V is TRBV5-1 and J is TRBJ2-7; 13 bases map to TRBD2. CDR1 and CDR2 (germline): SGHRS, YFSETQ. The CDR3 has 14 residues. V trimming: 3 bases; J trimming: 5 bases; junction bases outside the gene matches: 2. CDR3 DNA sequence: TGCGCCAGCAGCTCACTAGCGGGAGGGGACGAGCAGTACTTC. This codes for CASSSLAGGDEQYF.

V usage is TRBV6-1 and J usage is TRBJ2-2; TRBD2 agrees at 9 bases. J gave up 8 bases and V 2 bases, and 6 bases lay outside the gene matches. This CDR3 comprises 15 residues. Germline V gene sequence: CDR1 MNHNS, CDR2 SASEGT. The CDR3 region has the DNA TGTGCCAGCAGTGAATCGCGGGGGGGCAAAGGGGAGCTGTTTTTT. Translating gives CASSESRGGKGELFF.